A single sample is the source of the 23 T cell receptor beta chains below, sequenced in a study of CD8+ T cells in alopecia areata. cDNA reverse transcribed from extracted RNA served as the sequencing template. The assay was immunoSEQ multiplex PCR, and TCRdb's table has in-frame clones only and misses some. In the table there are approximately 200,000 clones, less than 45% of which are singletons. Treatment reported: oral pan-JAK inhibitor, 5-10 mg twice daily. The starting material was CD4+ T cells sorted from blood, obtained at approximately week 39, from a patient treated with tofacitinib. The receptors were sampled from a human donor with alopecia areata.

The rearrangement joins TRBV10-3 to TRBJ1-2; D unresolved. This CDR3 comprises 13 residues. The V end was cut by 4 bases, the J end by 5 bases, with 11 bases between. In germline, CDR1 is ENHRY, CDR2 SYGVKD. The CDR3 spells CAISGTAGYGYTF. In nucleotides, the CDR3 is TGTGCCATCAGTGGGACGGCCGGGTATGGCTACACCTTC.

V and J are TRBV7-9 and TRBJ2-1, with no clear D. With 1 base removed from V and 9 bases from J, the gap between germline ends came to 10 bases. Germline CDR1 is SEHNR and CDR2 is FQNEAQ (reference sequence). The CDR3 contains 13 residues. The CDR3 is CASSLVGGIEQFF. The CDR3 coding sequence is TGTGCCAGCAGCTTAGTAGGTGGGATTGAGCAGTTCTTC.

CDR3 sequence: CASSGQNGRGDEKLFF. CDR3 bases: TGTGCCAGCAGCGGACAGAACGGTCGAGGAGATGAAAAACTGTTTTTT. The chain has TRBV25-1 and TRBJ1-4; TRBD1 might be the D (6 bases). The germline V and J ends were trimmed by 6 bases and 6 bases, with 20 bases remaining between them. The CDR3 runs 16 residues. In germline, CDR1 is MGHDK, CDR2 SYGVNS. The variable domain in full, with the rest retrieved from reference TRBV25-1 and TRBJ1-4, is EADIYQTPRYLVIGTGKKITLECSQTMGHDKMYWYQQDPGMELHLIHYSYGVNSTEKGDLSSESTVSRIRTEHFPLTLESARPSHTSQYLCASSGQNGRGDEKLFFGSGTQLSVL.

The chain's CDR3 is CASSLADRNYGYTF. CDR3 coding DNA: TGTGCCAGCAGCTTAGCGGACCGGAACTATGGCTACACCTTC. The chain joins TRBV7-2 to TRBJ1-2; D is ambiguous. The CDR3 is made up of 14 amino acids. Trimming pared 0 bases from V and 2 bases from J, leaving 7 bases between. Looked up from germline, CDR1 is SGHTA and CDR2 is FQGNSA. The variable domain in full, with the rest retrieved from reference TRBV7-2 and TRBJ1-2, is GAGVSQSPSNKVTEKGKDVELRCDPISGHTALYWYRQSLGQGLEFLIYFQGNSAPDKSGLPSDRFSAERTGGSVSTLTIQRTQQEDSAVYLCASSLADRNYGYTFGSGTRLTVV.

This clone has just a few counts. V and J are TRBV4-3 and TRBJ1-2; no definite D call. The CDR3 covers 15 residues. The V end was cut by 1 base, the J end by 4 bases, with 13 bases between. Germline-derived CDR1 and CDR2 are LGHNA and YSLEER. The CDR3 region is CASSQGHDPGYGYTF. The CDR3 DNA sequence: TGCGCCAGCAGCCAAGGACACGATCCTGGCTATGGCTACACCTTC.

Concerning this clone: The junction and the germline gene differ at one end; a read error may be behind it. The chain carries TRBV5-4 and TRBJ1-2, with TRBD1 as a possible D gene (5 bases). The CDR3 spans 10 residues. Germline values: CDR1 SGHNT, CDR2 YYREEE (reference sequence). This CDR3 is CATGGPHVAF. CDR3 bases: TGTGCCACCGGGGGACCCCATGTGGCCTTC.

The genes are TRBV30 and TRBJ1-1; D uncertain. Germline values: CDR1 GTSNPN, CDR2 SVGIG (reference sequence). V lost 1 base and J lost 8, with 14 bases in between. This CDR3 comprises 13 residues. The CDR3 bases are TGTGCCTGGAGTGATCTGAGGCTTGGGGAAGCTTTCTTT. As protein: CAWSDLRLGEAFF. Full variable domain (outside the CDR3, taken from reference TRBV30 and TRBJ1-1): SQTIHQWPATLVQPVGSPLSLECTVEGTSNPNLYWYRQAAGRGLQLLFYSVGIGQISSEVPQNLSASRPQDRQFILSSKKLLLSDSGFYLCAWSDLRLGEAFFGQGTRLTVV.

The rearrangement links TRBV6-5 to TRBJ1-1; D not resolved. Germline loops: CDR1 MNHEY, CDR2 SVGAGI. This CDR3 has 12 amino acids. Trimming shortened V by 0 bases and J by 1 base, and 0 bases separated the two germline ends. As DNA, the CDR3 is TGTGCCAGCAGTTACTCGAACACTGAAGCTTTCTTT. Its protein product is CASSYSNTEAFF.

The V call is TRBV27, the J call TRBJ2-1; D gene unclear. CDR1 MNHEY and CDR2 SMNVEV come from the germline V gene (reference sequence). With 4 bases removed from V and 7 bases from J, the gap between germline ends came to 14 bases. The CDR3 covers 14 residues. The CDR3 is CASSYSRGVNEQFF. In DNA form, the CDR3 reads TGTGCCAGCAGTTACTCGAGAGGCGTAAATGAGCAGTTCTTC.

The gene calls are TRBV6-5 and TRBJ2-6; no reliable D call. Trimming cost V 5 bases and J 4 bases, with 9 bases left between them. Germline V lookup: CDR1 MNHEY, CDR2 SVGAGI. The CDR3 runs 14 residues. CDR3 sequence (DNA): TGTGCCAGCAGTCGTGGTAGAGGGGCCAACGTCCTGACTTTC. This translates into CASSRGRGANVLTF.

This clone was seen a handful of times. The chain is built from TRBV15 and TRBJ2-7; tentative D call: TRBD2 (6 bases). CDR3 size: 17 residues. V lost 1 base to trimming and J lost 4 bases, with 20 bases between them. Germline lookup yields CDR1 LNHNV and CDR2 YYDKDF (reference sequence). The CDR3 loop reads CATSRVPPAARGYEQYF. The CDR3 nucleotides read TGTGCCACCAGCAGAGTACCCCCGGCCGCGCGGGGATACGAGCAGTACTTC.

Concerning this clone itself: A much larger clone lies one base from this, so it may be a read error. The V and J genes are TRBV7-2 and TRBJ1-2; D may be TRBD1 (6 bases). Germline V gene data show CDR1 as SGHTA and CDR2 as FQGNSA. The CDR3 is 14 amino acids. CDR3 DNA sequence: TGTGCCAGCACCTTGAACAGGGATAGCTATGGCCACACCTTC. It translates to CASTLNRDSYGHTF.

The V call is TRBV2, the J call TRBJ1-2; D is unclear. The V end was cut by 6 bases, the J end by 0 bases, with 8 bases between. Germline V gene lookup returns CDR1 SNHLY and CDR2 FYNNEI. The CDR3 is 13 residues long. The CDR3 region is CASSPNPNYGYTF. In DNA, the CDR3 is TGTGCCAGCAGCCCGAACCCTAACTATGGCTACACCTTC.

The J gene is TRBJ2-5, the V gene TRBV15, with TRBD1 matching 7 bases. Per germline, CDR1 LNHNV and CDR2 YYDKDF (reference sequence). With V trimmed by 4 bases and J by 7 bases, 3 bases remained unmatched. The length of the CDR3 is 12 residues. In DNA, the CDR3 is TGTGCCACCAGCACGAGACAGGGGACCCAGTACTTC. Translating gives CATSTRQGTQYF.

The V gene is TRBV6-6, the J gene TRBJ2-5; D tentatively reads TRBD1 or TRBD2 (5 bases each). Trimming stripped 3 bases from V and 0 bases from J, with 8 bases between. This CDR3 has 14 residues. Germline loops: CDR1 MNHNY, CDR2 SVGAGI (reference sequence). CDR3 bases: TGTGCCAGCAGTTATCCGGGACACCAAGAGACCCAGTACTTC. Translating it yields CASSYPGHQETQYF.

This CDR3 reads CAWSVWASGSTDTQYF. In DNA form, the CDR3 reads TGTGCCTGGAGTGTATGGGCTAGCGGATCCACAGATACGCAGTATTTT. The rearrangement joins TRBV30 to TRBJ2-3; 7 nucleotides match TRBD2. Germline V gene lookup returns CDR1 GTSNPN and CDR2 SVGIG (reference sequence). V shed 0 bases and J 2 bases; nucleotides not matched to a gene: 8. CDR3 length equals 16 residues.

The chain carries TRBV5-1 and TRBJ2-1, with D tentatively TRBD2 (6 bases). The CDR3 contains 13 residues. Deletions cut 0 bases from V and 6 bases from J, with 7 bases between. Germline V gene lookup returns CDR1 SGHRS and CDR2 YFSETQ. CDR3 bases: TGCGCCAGCAGCTTGGTGACTAGCAATGAGCAGTTCTTC. This gives the protein CASSLVTSNEQFF.

This clone was detected many times. The rearrangement links TRBV6-5 to TRBJ2-4; D is unresolved. This CDR3 has 15 residues. CDR1 and CDR2 (germline): MNHEY, SVGAGI. V lost 6 bases and J lost 1, with 13 bases in between. The CDR3: CASRSEGGAKNIQYF. In DNA form, the CDR3 reads TGTGCCAGCAGATCTGAAGGTGGGGCCAAAAACATTCAGTACTTC.

The chain combines TRBV6-5 with TRBJ2-7; possible D gene TRBD2, 6 bases. CDR3 length: 13 residues. Deletions cut 2 bases from V and 3 bases from J, with 8 bases between. From germline, CDR1 is MNHEY and CDR2 SVGAGI. CDR3 amino acids: CASSYLGGYEQYF. The CDR3 bases are TGTGCCAGCAGTTACCTGGGAGGCTACGAGCAGTACTTC.

The chain recombines TRBV4-3 with TRBJ1-2; a possible D gene is TRBD1 (6 bases). Deletions cut 3 bases from V and 2 bases from J, with 16 bases between. The CDR3 covers 16 residues. In germline, CDR1 is LGHNA, CDR2 YSLEER. The CDR3 loop is CASSQFSGASNYGYTF. The CDR3 nucleotides read TGCGCCAGCAGCCAGTTCTCAGGGGCGAGCAACTATGGCTACACCTTC.

The chain combines TRBV6-6 with TRBJ2-7; perhaps TRBD2 as D (7 bases). V shed 0 bases and J shed 5 bases, with 17 bases lying between them. CDR3 length equals 16 residues. Germline V gene lookup returns CDR1 MNHNY and CDR2 SVGAGI (reference sequence). The CDR3 bases are TGTGCCAGCAGTTACTCGATATGGGCGGGGGCCCACGAGCAGTACTTC. Amino acids: CASSYSIWAGAHEQYF.

DNA for the CDR3: TGTGCCAGCAGTGAAGCCGGGACGCCGGGGCAGAAGACCCAGTACTTC. Translating gives CASSEAGTPGQKTQYF. V and J are TRBV6-1 and TRBJ2-5; D may correspond to TRBD1 or TRBD2 (5 bases each). The V gene lost 0 bases and the J gene lost 6 bases, with 17 bases spanning the gap. The CDR3 is made up of 16 amino acids. CDR1 is MNHNS and CDR2 is SASEGT in the germline V gene.

In this sample, this clone turned up a few times. The chain joins TRBV2 to TRBJ2-7; 8 nucleotides align to TRBD1. J lost 3 bases, V lost 6 bases, and 7 bases had no gene match. Germline V gene sequence: CDR1 SNHLY, CDR2 FYNNEI. The CDR3 loop spans 14 amino acids. The CDR3 DNA sequence: TGTGCCAGCAGCCGGGACAGGAGTTTCTACGAGCAGTACTTC. It yields the protein CASSRDRSFYEQYF.